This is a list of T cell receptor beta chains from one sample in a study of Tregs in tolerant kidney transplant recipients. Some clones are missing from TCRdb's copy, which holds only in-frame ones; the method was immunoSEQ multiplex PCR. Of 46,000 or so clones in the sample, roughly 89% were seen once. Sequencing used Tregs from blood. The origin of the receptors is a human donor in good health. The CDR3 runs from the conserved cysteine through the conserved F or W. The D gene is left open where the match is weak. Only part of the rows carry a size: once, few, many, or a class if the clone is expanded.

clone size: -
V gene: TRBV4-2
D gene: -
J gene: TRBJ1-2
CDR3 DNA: TGTGCCAGCAGCCGTTCCGGACTTGACTATGGCTACACCTTC
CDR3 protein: CASSRSGLDYGYTF

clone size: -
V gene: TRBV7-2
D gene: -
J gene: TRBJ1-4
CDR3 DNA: TGTGCCAGCAGCTTACTCGCGGGAAATGAAAAACTGTTTTTT
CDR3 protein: CASSLLAGNEKLFF

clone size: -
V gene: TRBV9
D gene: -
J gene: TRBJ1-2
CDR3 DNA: TGTGCCAGCAGCGTAGAGGCAAGCTATGGCTACACCTTC
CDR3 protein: CASSVEASYGYTF

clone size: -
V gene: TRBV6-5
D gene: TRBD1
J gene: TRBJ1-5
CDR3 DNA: TGTGCCAGCAGCCGACAGGGCTACAATCAGCCCCAGCATTTT
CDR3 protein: CASSRQGYNQPQHF

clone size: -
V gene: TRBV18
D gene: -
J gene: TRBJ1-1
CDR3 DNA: TGTGCCAGCTCACCCTTGGACGGGAACACTGAAGCTTTCTTT
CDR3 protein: CASSPLDGNTEAFF

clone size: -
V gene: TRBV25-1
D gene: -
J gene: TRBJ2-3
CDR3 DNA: TGTGCCAGCAGTGAATGGGGGGAAAGAGATACGCAGTATTTT
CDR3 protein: CASSEWGERDTQYF

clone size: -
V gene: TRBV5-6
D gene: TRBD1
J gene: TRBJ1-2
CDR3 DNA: TGTGCCAGCAGCCGCGGTCCCGGGACAGGAAGCTATGGCTACACCTTC
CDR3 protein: CASSRGPGTGSYGYTF

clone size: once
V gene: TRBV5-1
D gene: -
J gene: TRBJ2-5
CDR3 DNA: TGCGCCAGCAGCTTGGGGTACCAAGAGACCCAGTACTTC
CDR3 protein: CASSLGYQETQYF

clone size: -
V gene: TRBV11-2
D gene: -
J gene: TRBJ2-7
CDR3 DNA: TGTGCCAGCAGCTTAGACTACGAGCAGTACTTC
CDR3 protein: CASSLDYEQYF

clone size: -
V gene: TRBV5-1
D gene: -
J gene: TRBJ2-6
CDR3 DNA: TGCGCCAGCAGCCGGGACCGACTATCTGGGGCCAACGTCCTGACTTTC
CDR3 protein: CASSRDRLSGANVLTF

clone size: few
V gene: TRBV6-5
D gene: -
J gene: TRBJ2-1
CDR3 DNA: TGTGCCAGCAGTCACCCCTTGAATGAGCAGTTCTTC
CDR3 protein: CASSHPLNEQFF

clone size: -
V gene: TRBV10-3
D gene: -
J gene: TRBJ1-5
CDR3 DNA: TGTGCCATCAGTGAGGCGTTGGGCTGGAGGGATCAGCCCCAGCATTTT
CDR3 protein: CAISEALGWRDQPQHF

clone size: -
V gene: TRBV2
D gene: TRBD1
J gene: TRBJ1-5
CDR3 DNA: TGTGCCAGCAGTACTACAGGGGTGGTAGGCAATCAGCCCCAGCATTTT
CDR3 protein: CASSTTGVVGNQPQHF

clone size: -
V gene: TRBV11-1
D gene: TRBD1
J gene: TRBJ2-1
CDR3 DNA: TGTGCCAGCAGCGGACGGACAGGGGGCTCGAATGAGCAGTTCTTC
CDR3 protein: CASSGRTGGSNEQFF

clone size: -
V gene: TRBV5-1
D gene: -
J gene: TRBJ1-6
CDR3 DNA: TGCGCCAGCAGCTTGGAGGCCAGGGGAACTTCACCCCTCCACTTT
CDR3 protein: CASSLEARGTSPLHF

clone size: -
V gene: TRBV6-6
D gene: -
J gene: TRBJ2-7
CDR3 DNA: TGTGCCAGCAGCCCGAACCCGACAGTCCGCTACGAGCAGTACTTC
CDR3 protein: CASSPNPTVRYEQYF

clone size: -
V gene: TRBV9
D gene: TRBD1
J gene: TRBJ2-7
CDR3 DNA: TGTGCCAGCAGCGTAGGACAGGGGGCGGTCGAGCAGTACTTC
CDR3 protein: CASSVGQGAVEQYF

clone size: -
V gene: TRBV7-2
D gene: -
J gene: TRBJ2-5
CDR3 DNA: TGTGCCAGCAGCCCCGTCGCTAGTCGCCAAGAGACCCAGTACTTC
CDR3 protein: CASSPVASRQETQYF

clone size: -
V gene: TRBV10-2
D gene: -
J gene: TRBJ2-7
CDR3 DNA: TGCGCCAGCAGTCGAGGTCGCGAGCAGTACTTC
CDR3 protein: CASSRGREQYF

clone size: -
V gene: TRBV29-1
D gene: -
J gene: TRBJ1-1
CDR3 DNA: TGCAGCGTTGAAAAAGGGTACACTGAAGCTTTCTTT
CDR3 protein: CSVEKGYTEAFF

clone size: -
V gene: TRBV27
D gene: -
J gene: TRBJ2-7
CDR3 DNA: TGTGCCAGCAGTTTTAGTAGGAGCTCCTACGAGCAGTACTTC
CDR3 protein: CASSFSRSSYEQYF

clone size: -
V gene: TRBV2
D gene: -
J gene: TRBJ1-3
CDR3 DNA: TGTGCCAGCGGCACACAGGGACCTGGAAACACCATATATTTT
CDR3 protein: CASGTQGPGNTIYF

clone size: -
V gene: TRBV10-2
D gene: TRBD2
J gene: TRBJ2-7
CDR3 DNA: TGCGCCAGCAGGCGGGGACTAGCGGGTGAGAGCTCGTACGAGCAGTACTTC
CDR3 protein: CASRRGLAGESSYEQYF

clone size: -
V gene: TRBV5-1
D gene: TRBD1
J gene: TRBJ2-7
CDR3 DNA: TGCGCCAGCAGCTTCGGTGACAGGGACCTCTACGAGCAGTACTTC
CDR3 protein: CASSFGDRDLYEQYF

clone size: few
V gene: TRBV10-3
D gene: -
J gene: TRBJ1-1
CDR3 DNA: TGTGCCATCGAAGAGTACTTGAACACTGAAGCTTTCTTT
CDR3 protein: CAIEEYLNTEAFF

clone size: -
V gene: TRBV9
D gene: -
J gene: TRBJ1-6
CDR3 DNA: TGTGTCAGCAGCGGCACAGGGAGCCCCTATAATTCACCCCTCCACTTT
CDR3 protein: CVSSGTGSPYNSPLHF

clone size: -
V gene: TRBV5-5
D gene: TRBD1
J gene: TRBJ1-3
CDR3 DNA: TGTGCCAGCAGCTCCAGGGGGATTCCTGGAAACACCATATATTTT
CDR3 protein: CASSSRGIPGNTIYF

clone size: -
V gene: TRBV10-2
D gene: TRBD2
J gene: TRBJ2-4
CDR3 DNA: TGCGCCAGCACTAGCGGGAGTCTGCTTCAGTACTTC
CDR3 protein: CASTSGSLLQYF

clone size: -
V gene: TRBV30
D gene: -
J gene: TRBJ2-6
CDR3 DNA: TGTGCCTGGAGATCCCGGGGCTCTGGGGCCAACGTCCTGACTTTC
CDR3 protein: CAWRSRGSGANVLTF

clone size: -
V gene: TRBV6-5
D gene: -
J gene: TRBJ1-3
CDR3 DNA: TGTGCCAGCAGGGGTTGGGTGGGGGGAAACACCATATATTTT
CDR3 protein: CASRGWVGGNTIYF

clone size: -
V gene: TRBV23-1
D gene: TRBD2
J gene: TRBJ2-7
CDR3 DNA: TGCGCCAGCGCACCCGGGACTAGGGACCGGGGGTGCGAGCAGTACTTC
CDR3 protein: CASAPGTRDRGCEQYF